This entry lists 7 T cell receptor beta chains sequenced from one sample in a study of preoperative IRX-2 immunotherapy in early breast cancer (dated by TCRdb to between 2019 and 2020). The library was built by means of the immunoSEQ multiplex PCR assay. Here the immuneACCESS table is served through TCRdb, limited to in-frame sequences with V and J called. Missing clones are a known gap in these copies; in checked studies unresolved V genes cover under half, and the rest lacks a known reason. The sample includes approximately 100,000 clones, with roughly 90% observed a single time. Roughly 1.9% of the sample goes to the ten largest clones. The treatment or condition tag for this specimen amounts to: preoperative locoregional IRX-2 cytokine immunotherapy. This sample comprised tumor tissue, obtained after IRX-2 immunotherapy. Every receptor here comes from a human donor with breast cancer.

This sequence joins TRBV28 and TRBJ1-1; 7 positions match TRBD1. Losses at the gene ends were 1 base for V and 6 bases for J; bases not matched to a gene: 2. CDR3 length: 13 residues. CDR1 MDHEN and CDR2 SYDVKM come from the germline V gene. The CDR3 DNA follows: TGTGCCAGCAGTTTATTGACAGGGTCTGAAGCTTTCTTT. This sequence encodes CASSLLTGSEAFF.

The chain uses TRBV18 and TRBJ1-1; D might be TRBD1 (5 bases). V was cut by 0 bases and J by 3 bases, with 11 bases left in between. This CDR3 contains 15 residues. Per germline, CDR1 KGHSH and CDR2 LQKENI. DNA for the CDR3: TGTGCCAGCTCACCACCCCAGGGTTTGGACACTGAAGCTTTCTTT. Amino acids: CASSPPQGLDTEAFF.

The V gene is TRBV6-7, the J gene TRBJ1-1; 7 nucleotides line up with TRBD1. TRBV6-7 belongs to the ORF category, with a function that is uncertain. V shed 2 bases and J 1 base; nucleotides not matched to a gene: 4. The CDR3 length is 15 residues. The CDR3 loop is CASSYPDRSNTEAFF. DNA of the CDR3: TGTGCCAGCAGTTACCCGGACAGGTCGAACACTGAAGCTTTCTTT.

This chain links TRBV7-4 with TRBJ2-2; TRBD1 agrees at 9 bases. Looked up from germline, CDR1 is SGHVT and CDR2 is SQSDAQ. V lost 5 bases, J lost 2 bases, and 3 bases stayed unmatched. The CDR3 consists of 15 residues. The CDR3 here is CASSPGQGNTGELFF. In DNA form, the CDR3 reads TGTGCCAGCAGCCCGGGACAGGGTAACACCGGGGAGCTGTTTTTT.

The rearrangement joins TRBV18 to TRBJ2-1, with D perhaps matching TRBD2 (6 bases). The germline V gene encodes CDR1 KGHSH and CDR2 LQKENI. The CDR3 is 16 amino acids. The germline V and J ends were trimmed by 3 bases and 0 bases, with 12 bases remaining between them. CDR3: CASSPTPGLSYNEQFF. The DNA for the CDR3 is TGTGCCAGCTCACCGACCCCGGGACTCTCCTACAATGAGCAGTTCTTC. The full variable domain, rest sourced from reference TRBV18 and TRBJ2-1, is NAGVMQNPRHLVRRRGQEARLRCSPMKGHSHVYWYRQLPEEGLKFMVYLQKENIIDESGMPKERFSAEFPKEGPSILRIQQVVRGDSAAYFCASSPTPGLSYNEQFFGPGTRLTVL.

The genes are TRBV22-1 and TRBJ2-1; TRBD1 is the table's D call and was not checked against the DNA. TRBV22-1 is noted as a pseudogene. This CDR3 has 16 residues. CDR3 region: CASIPQGSRSYNEQFF. CDR3 nucleotide sequence: TGTGCCAGCATCCCCCAGGGGTCTAGGTCCTACAATGAGCAGTTCTTC.

The V and J genes are TRBV19 and TRBJ1-5, with D perhaps TRBD1 (5 bases). The CDR3 covers 16 residues. The V and J ends lost 5 bases and 7 bases respectively, with 21 bases between them. CDR1 is LNHDA and CDR2 is SQIVND in the germline V gene (reference sequence). The CDR3 is CASSPPRKGRGQPQHF. The CDR3 DNA is TGTGCCAGTAGTCCTCCCCGGAAAGGCCGGGGGCAGCCCCAGCATTTT.